This TCR beta chain was found in a study of T-cell memory formation after mild COVID-19. General study results and limits: Researchers found some responding clones in pre-infection memory, a sign that cross-reactive memory joined. Nothing showed for sure that second-wave clones peaking on day 37 were SARS-CoV-2 specific.

Constant-segment-primed 5'RACE gave TCR alpha and TCR beta cDNA libraries with sample barcodes and UMIs. TCRdb redid the calling of the 5' RACE reads with MiXCR, one entry per CDR3 protein. The sample yields 380,000 or so distinct CDR3 sequences, roughly an eighth seen once. The CDR3 totals 14 residues. Germline V gives CDR1 SGHTA, CDR2 FQGNSA. Unmatched junction bases numbered 7, after V lost 9 bases and J lost 5 bases. This clonotype was observed many times. Its antigen remains unknown. The source is a man between 18 and 35 years old who had mild COVID-19 (a few samples of this study predate the infection). Cell type and time point are not known. Sequencing was carried out using PBMCs or a T cell subset sorted from them (not recorded which). The rearrangement uses TRBV7-2 and TRBJ2-1, with 10 bases fitting TRBD2. The CDR3 reads CASKRGGQDNEQFF. The CDR3 bases are TGTGCCAGTAAGCGGGGGGGCCAAGACAATGAGCAGTTCTTC.